The clone carrying this TCR beta chain appeared a few times. The antigen is undetermined. Authors of the study amplified TCR beta CDR3 regions from RNA transcripts. The HTBI primer set was used in a first-round RT-PCR of the TCR CDR3. Each CDR3 protein gets one entry after TCRdb re-called the multiplex PCR reads with MiXCR. The table has more than 450,000 distinct CDR3 sequences, around 15% seen once; the top ten hold more than 11%. This entry belongs to a study of T cells in Graves' hyperthyroidism and ophthalmopathy. Overall study results and limits: Most thyroid clonotypes expanded above 0.001 were also detected in blood. Ophthalmopathy cases were set apart from stable hyperthyroidism by a 13 V-J model.

The V gene's germline CDR1 is MNHEY and CDR2 SMNVEV (reference sequence). Trimming took 6 bases from V and 3 from J, leaving 15 bases between them. The CDR3 is made up of 15 amino acids. This clonotype originated in a woman in her forties with Graves' hyperthyroidism. The V gene is TRBV27, the J gene TRBJ1-5; no clear D gene. Sequencing input: blood. The CDR3 region is CASREDTRVNQPQHF. The CDR3 DNA reads as TGTGCCAGCAGAGAAGACACGCGGGTCAATCAGCCCCAGCATTTT.